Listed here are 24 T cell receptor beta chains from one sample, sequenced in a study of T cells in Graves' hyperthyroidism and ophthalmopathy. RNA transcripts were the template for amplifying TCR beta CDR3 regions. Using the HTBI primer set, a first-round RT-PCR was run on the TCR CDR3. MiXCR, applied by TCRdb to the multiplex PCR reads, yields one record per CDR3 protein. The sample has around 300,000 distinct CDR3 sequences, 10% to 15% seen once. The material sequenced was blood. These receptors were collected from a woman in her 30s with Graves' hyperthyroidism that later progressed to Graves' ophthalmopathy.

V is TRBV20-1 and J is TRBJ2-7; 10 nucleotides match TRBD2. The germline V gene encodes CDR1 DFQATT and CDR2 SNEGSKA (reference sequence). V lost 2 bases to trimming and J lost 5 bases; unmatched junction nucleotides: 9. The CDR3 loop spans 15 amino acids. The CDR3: CSARTIAGGIHEQYF. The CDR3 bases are TGCAGTGCTAGAACCATAGCGGGAGGTATCCACGAGCAGTACTTC.

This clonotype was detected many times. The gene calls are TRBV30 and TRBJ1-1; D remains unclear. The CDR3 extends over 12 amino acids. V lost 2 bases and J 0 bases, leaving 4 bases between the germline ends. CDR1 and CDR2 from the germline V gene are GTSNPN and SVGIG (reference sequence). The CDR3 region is CAWSRLNTEAFF. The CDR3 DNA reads TGTGCCTGGAGTCGGCTGAACACTGAAGCTTTCTTT.

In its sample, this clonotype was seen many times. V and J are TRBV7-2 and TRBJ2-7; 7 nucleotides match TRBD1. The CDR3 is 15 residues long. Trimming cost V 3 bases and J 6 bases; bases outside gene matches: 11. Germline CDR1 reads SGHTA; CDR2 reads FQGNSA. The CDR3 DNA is TGTGCCAGCAGCTTTGTTTTTGGGGACAGCTCCGAGCAGTACTTC. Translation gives CASSFVFGDSSEQYF.

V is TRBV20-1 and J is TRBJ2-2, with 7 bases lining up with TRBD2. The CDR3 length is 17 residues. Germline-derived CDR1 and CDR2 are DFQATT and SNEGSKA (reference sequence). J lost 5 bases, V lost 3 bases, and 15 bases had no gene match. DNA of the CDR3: TGCAGTGCTAGGGCATCTCGCGGGATGGGGGGGACCGGGGAGCTGTTTTTT. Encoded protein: CSARASRGMGGTGELFF.

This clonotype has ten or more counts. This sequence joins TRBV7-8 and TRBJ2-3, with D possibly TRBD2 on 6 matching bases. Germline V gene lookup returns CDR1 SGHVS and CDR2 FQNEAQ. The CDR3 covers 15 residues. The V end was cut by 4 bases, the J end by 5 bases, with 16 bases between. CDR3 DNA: TGTGCCAGCAGCTCCTACGGTCGGGAGAGAGATACGCAGTATTTT. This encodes CASSSYGRERDTQYF.

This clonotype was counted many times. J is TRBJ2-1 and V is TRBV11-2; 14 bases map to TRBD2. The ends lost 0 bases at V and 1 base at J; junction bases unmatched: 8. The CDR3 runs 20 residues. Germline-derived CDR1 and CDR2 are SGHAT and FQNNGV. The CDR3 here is CASSLETSGRAGASYNEQFF. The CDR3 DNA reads TGTGCCAGCAGCTTAGAGACTAGCGGGAGGGCCGGGGCATCCTACAATGAGCAGTTCTTC.

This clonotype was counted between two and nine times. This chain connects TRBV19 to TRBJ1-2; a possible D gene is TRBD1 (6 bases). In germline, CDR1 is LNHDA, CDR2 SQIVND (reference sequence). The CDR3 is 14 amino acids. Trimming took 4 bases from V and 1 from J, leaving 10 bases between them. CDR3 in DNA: TGTGCCAGTAGTACCCAGGGGAATAACTATGGCTACACCTTC. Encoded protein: CASSTQGNNYGYTF.

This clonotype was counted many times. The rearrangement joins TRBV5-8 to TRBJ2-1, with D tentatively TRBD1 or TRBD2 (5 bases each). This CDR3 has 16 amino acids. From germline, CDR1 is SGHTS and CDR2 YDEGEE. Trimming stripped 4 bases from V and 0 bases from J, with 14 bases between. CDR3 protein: CASSKEGRFSYNEQFF. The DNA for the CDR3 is TGTGCCAGCAGCAAAGAGGGACGGTTCTCCTACAATGAGCAGTTCTTC.

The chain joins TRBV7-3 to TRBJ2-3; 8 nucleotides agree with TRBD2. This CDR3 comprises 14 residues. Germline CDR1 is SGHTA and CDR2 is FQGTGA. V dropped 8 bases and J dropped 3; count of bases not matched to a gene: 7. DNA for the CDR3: TGTGCCAGCGCTCCCGGGGGGGAGACAGATACGCAGTATTTT. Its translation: CASAPGGETDTQYF.

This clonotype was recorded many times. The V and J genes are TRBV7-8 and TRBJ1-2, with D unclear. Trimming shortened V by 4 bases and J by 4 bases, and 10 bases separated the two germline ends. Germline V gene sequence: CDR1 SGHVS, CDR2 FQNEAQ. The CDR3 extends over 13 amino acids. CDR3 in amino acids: CASSYTDAYGYTF. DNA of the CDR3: TGTGCCAGCAGCTATACGGACGCCTATGGCTACACCTTC.

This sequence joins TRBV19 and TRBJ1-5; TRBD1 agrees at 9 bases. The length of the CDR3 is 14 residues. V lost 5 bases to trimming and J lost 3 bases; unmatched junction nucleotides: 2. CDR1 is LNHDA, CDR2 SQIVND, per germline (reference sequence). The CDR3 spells CASSGQGFNQPQHF. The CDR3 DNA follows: TGTGCCAGTAGTGGACAGGGGTTCAATCAGCCCCAGCATTTT. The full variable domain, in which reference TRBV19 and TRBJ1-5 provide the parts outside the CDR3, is DGGITQSPKYLFRKEGQNVTLSCEQNLNHDAMYWYRQDPGQGLRLIYYSQIVNDFQKGDIAEGYSVSREKKESFPLTVTSAQKNPTAFYLCASSGQGFNQPQHFGDGTRLSIL.

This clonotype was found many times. The CDR3 DNA sequence: TGTGCCAGCAGCTTAGGGCAGTTCGAAGCCTACAATGAGCAGTTCTTC. The encoded protein is CASSLGQFEAYNEQFF. This sequence joins TRBV7-9 and TRBJ2-1; D is uncertain. The V and J ends lost 1 base and 2 bases respectively, with 12 bases between them. Germline CDR1 SEHNR, CDR2 FQNEAQ (reference sequence). The CDR3 contains 16 residues.

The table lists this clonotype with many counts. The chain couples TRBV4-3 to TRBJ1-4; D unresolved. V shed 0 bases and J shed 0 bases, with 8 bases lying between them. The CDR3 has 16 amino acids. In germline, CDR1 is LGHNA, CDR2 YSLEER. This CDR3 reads CASSQEDGATNEKLFF. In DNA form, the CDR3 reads TGCGCCAGCAGCCAAGAGGATGGTGCAACTAATGAAAAACTGTTTTTT.

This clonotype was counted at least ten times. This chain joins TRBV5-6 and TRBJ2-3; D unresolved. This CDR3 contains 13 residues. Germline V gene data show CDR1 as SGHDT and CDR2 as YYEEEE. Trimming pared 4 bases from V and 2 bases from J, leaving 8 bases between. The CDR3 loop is CASSTDPTDTQYF. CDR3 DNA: TGTGCCAGCAGCACGGACCCCACAGATACGCAGTATTTT. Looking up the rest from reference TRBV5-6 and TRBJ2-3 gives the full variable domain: DAGVTQSPTHLIKTRGQQVTLRCSPKSGHDTVSWYQQALGQGPQFIFQYYEEEERQRGNFPDRFSGHQFPNYSSELNVNALLLGDSALYLCASSTDPTDTQYFGPGTRLTVL.

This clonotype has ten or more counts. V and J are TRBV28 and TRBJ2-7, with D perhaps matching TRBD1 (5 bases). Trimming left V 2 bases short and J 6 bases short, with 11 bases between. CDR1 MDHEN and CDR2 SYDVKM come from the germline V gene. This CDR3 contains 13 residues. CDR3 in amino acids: CASSLIGASEQYF. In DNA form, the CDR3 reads TGTGCCAGCAGTTTAATAGGGGCTAGCGAGCAGTACTTC.

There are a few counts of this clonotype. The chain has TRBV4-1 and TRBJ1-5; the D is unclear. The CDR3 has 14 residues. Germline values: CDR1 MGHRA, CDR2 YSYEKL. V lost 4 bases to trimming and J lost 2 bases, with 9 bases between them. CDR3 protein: CASSLTVGNQPQHF. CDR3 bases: TGCGCCAGCAGCCTAACTGTGGGCAATCAGCCCCAGCATTTT.

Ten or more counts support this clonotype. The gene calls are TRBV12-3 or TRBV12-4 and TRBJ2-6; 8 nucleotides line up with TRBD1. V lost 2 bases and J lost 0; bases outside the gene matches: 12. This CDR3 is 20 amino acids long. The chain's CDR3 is CASSLKPRGLTVSGANVLTF. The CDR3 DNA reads TGTGCCAGCAGTTTAAAACCCAGGGGGCTTACAGTCTCTGGGGCCAACGTCCTGACTTTC.

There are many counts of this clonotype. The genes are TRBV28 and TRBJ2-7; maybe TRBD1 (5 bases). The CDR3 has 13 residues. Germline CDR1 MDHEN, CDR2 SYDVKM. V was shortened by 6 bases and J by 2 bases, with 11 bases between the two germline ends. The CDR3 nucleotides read TGTGCCAGCAGCCTGACAGAAACCTACGAGCAGTACTTC. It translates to CASSLTETYEQYF.

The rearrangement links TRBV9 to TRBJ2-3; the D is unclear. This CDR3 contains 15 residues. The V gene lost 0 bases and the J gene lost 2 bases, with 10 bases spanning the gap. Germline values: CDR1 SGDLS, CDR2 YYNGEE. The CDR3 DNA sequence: TGTGCCAGCAGCGTAGGAACCCTTGTCACAGATACGCAGTATTTT. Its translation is CASSVGTLVTDTQYF.

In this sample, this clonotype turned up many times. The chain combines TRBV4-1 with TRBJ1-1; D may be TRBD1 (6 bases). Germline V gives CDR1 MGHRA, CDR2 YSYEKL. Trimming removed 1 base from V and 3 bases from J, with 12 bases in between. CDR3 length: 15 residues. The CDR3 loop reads CASSQVAGADTEAFF. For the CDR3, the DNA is TGCGCCAGCAGCCAAGTGGCAGGGGCGGACACTGAAGCTTTCTTT.

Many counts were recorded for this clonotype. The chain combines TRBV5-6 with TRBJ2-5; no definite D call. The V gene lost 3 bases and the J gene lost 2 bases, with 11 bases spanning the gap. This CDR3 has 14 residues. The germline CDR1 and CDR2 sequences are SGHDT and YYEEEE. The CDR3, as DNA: TGTGCCAGCAGCTCTCTCGACTTACAAGAGACCCAGTACTTC. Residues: CASSSLDLQETQYF.

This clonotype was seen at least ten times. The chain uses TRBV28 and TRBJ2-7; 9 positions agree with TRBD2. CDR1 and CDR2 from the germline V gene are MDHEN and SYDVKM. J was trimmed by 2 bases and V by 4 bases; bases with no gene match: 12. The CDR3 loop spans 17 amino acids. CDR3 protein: CASSSMTSGLTAYEQYF. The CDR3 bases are TGTGCCAGCAGTTCTATGACTAGCGGCCTGACAGCCTACGAGCAGTACTTC.

The CDR3 loop reads CASSGTSLTGELFF. In nucleotides, the CDR3 is TGTGCCAGCAGTGGGACTAGCCTCACCGGGGAGCTGTTTTTT. V gene TRBV6-1 combines with J gene TRBJ2-2; 8 positions match TRBD2. In germline, CDR1 is MNHNS, CDR2 SASEGT. With V trimmed by 4 bases and J by 4 bases, 2 bases remained unmatched. The CDR3 covers 14 residues.

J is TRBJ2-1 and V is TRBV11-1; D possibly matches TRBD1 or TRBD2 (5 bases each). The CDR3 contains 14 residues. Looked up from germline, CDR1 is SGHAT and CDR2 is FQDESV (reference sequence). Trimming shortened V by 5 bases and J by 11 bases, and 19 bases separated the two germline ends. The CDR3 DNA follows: TGTGCCAGCAGCCCCCGGACCATGGGGACGAAGCAGTTCTTC. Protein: CASSPRTMGTKQFF.